This T cell receptor (beta chain) was sequenced for a study of cytomegalovirus exposure and HLA in healthy donors. The length of the CDR3 is 10 residues. The germline V gene encodes CDR1 MNHEY and CDR2 SMNVEV (reference sequence). The PCR contained 60 Vbeta and 13 Jbeta primers. Assay: immunoSEQ multiplex PCR; the TCRdb copy retains only in-frame clones and omits some. This table has about 130,000 clones, more than 70% appearing once. The genes are TRBV27 and TRBJ2-5; no clear D gene. With the DNA end fitting TRBJ2-7 better, the J assignment may be wrong. This TCR came from a man in his thirties or forties in good health and CMV-seronegative. Sequences were obtained from PBMCs. The CDR3 region has the DNA TGTGCCAGCGGATACTACGAGCAGTACTTC. Protein product: CASGYYEQYF.